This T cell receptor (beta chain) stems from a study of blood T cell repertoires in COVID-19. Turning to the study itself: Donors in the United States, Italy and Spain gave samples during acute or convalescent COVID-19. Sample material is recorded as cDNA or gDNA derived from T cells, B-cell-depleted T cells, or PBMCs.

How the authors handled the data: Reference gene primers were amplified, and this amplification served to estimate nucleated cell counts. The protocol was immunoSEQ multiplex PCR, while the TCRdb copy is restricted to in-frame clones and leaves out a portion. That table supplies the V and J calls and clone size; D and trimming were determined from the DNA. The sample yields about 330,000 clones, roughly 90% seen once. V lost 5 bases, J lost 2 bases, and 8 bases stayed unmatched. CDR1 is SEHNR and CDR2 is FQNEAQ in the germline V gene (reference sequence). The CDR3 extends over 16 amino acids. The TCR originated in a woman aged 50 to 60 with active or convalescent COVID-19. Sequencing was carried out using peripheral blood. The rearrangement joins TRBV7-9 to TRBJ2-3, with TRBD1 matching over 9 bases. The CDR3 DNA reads TGTGCCAGCAGCGCGGGACAGGGTGGGGCCACAGATACGCAGTATTTT. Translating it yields CASSAGQGGATDTQYF.